The 7 T cell receptor beta chains listed next were all sequenced from one sample in a study of regulatory T cells in long-lasting Graves disease. The sample's time point: persistent/refractory GD, antithyroid drugs over 5 years with positive TRAb. RNA from PBMCs was the source of the TCR library. Arm-PCR of CDR3 regions and iRepertoire HTBI primers were the basis on which TCR beta libraries were built. One entry per CDR3 protein results from TCRdb running MiXCR on the multiplex PCR reads. The data hold about 310,000 distinct CDR3 sequences, with approximately 20% observed a single time. This sample comprised peripheral blood mononuclear cells (PBMCs), obtained when the disease was refractory, from a patient treated with antithyroid drugs. These receptors were taken from a female donor with Graves disease.

This clonotype was found a few times. V is TRBV7-2 and J is TRBJ2-7, with TRBD2 as a possible D gene (5 bases). Deletions cut 2 bases from V and 2 bases from J, with 10 bases between. This CDR3 is built from 14 residues. Germline CDR1 is SGHTA and CDR2 is FQGNSA. Here the CDR3 DNA reads TGTGCCAGCAGCTTAAGGTCGGGGACCTACGAGCAGTACTTC. Translating it yields CASSLRSGTYEQYF.

This clonotype appeared a few times. V and J are TRBV27 and TRBJ1-2; D gene unclear. CDR1 MNHEY and CDR2 SMNVEV come from the germline V gene (reference sequence). V was shortened by 6 bases and J by 4 bases, with 6 bases between the two germline ends. The CDR3 is 11 amino acids. Written as DNA, the CDR3 is TGTGCCAGCAGGGACTTCTATGGCTACACCTTC. Its protein product is CASRDFYGYTF.

V gene TRBV7-9 combines with J gene TRBJ2-7; D might be TRBD1 or TRBD2, each matching 6 bases. Germline V CDR1 and CDR2: SEHNR, FQNEAQ (reference sequence). The CDR3 spans 17 residues. Deletions cut 5 bases from V and 1 base from J, with 21 bases between. The CDR3 nucleotides read TGTGCCAGCAGCGCCACGAGGGGTAGGGGGGATTCCTACGAGCAGTACTTC. Translation: CASSATRGRGDSYEQYF.

In its sample, this clonotype was seen many times. V is TRBV6-5 and J is TRBJ2-7, with TRBD2 matching over 10 bases. CDR3 length equals 15 residues. Germline V gives CDR1 MNHEY, CDR2 SVGAGI. The trim removed 1 base at V and 5 bases at J, leaving 5 bases unmatched. The CDR3 reads CASSYFPAGGDEQYF. In nucleotides, the CDR3 is TGTGCCAGCAGTTACTTTCCAGCGGGAGGGGACGAGCAGTACTTC.

This clonotype was counted at least ten times. V and J are TRBV30 and TRBJ2-1; TRBD1 matches at 8 bases. Looked up from germline, CDR1 is GTSNPN and CDR2 is SVGIG (reference sequence). This CDR3 has 14 amino acids. V lost 3 bases and J lost 10; bases outside the gene matches: 11. CDR3 DNA sequence: TGTGCCTGGAGGATGGGGCAGGGGGCACGGGAGCAGTTCTTC. Amino acids: CAWRMGQGAREQFF. Drawing the rest from reference TRBV30 and TRBJ2-1, the complete variable domain is SQTIHQWPATLVQPVGSPLSLECTVEGTSNPNLYWYRQAAGRGLQLLFYSVGIGQISSEVPQNLSASRPQDRQFILSSKKLLLSDSGFYLCAWRMGQGAREQFFGPGTRLTVL.

This clonotype showed up many times. The chain combines TRBV28 with TRBJ1-2; TRBD1 matches at 7 bases. This CDR3 is built from 11 residues. Germline V lookup: CDR1 MDHEN, CDR2 SYDVKM. J gave up 4 bases and V 7 bases, and 0 bases lay outside the gene matches. CDR3 DNA sequence: TGTGCCAGCAACAGGGGCTATGGCTACACCTTC. It is translated as CASNRGYGYTF.

This clonotype has at least ten counts. The chain recombines TRBV6-1 with TRBJ2-2, with 13 positions matching TRBD2. V dropped 6 bases and J dropped 7; count of bases not matched to a gene: 5. The CDR3 is made up of 15 amino acids. Germline V gene lookup returns CDR1 MNHNS and CDR2 SASEGT. CDR3 region: CASRTSGRAFGELFF. The DNA of the CDR3 is TGTGCCAGCAGAACTAGCGGGAGGGCCTTCGGGGAGCTGTTTTTT.